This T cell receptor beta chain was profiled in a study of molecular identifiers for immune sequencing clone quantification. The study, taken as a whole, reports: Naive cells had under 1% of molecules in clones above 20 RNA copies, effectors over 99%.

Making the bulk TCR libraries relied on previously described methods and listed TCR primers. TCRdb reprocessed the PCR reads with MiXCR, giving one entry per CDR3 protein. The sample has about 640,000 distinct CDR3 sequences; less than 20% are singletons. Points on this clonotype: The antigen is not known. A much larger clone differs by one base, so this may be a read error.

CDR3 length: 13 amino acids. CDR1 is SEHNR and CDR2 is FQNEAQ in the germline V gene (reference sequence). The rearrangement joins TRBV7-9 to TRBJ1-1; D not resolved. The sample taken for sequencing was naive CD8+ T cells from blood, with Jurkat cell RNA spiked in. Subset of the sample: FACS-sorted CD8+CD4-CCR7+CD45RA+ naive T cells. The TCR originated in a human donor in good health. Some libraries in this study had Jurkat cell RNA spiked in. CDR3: CASVVWDDTKAFF. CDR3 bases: TGTGCCAGCGTGGTCTGGGATGACACTAAAGCTTTCTTT.